These T cell receptor beta chains were read from a single sample in a study of regulatory T cells in long-lasting Graves disease. In TCRdb, the multiplex PCR reads were re-called with MiXCR into one record per CDR3 protein. The sample includes approximately 460,000 distinct CDR3 sequences, 16% of them seen just once. This same sample was also part of a study on T cells in Graves' hyperthyroidism and ophthalmopathy.

Material: peripheral blood mononuclear cells (PBMCs), obtained at new diagnosis, from a patient treated with antithyroid drugs. All receptors come from a woman aged 25 to 45 with Graves disease. Each CDR3 is given with its conserved first and last residue. The order of the fields is V gene, J gene, CDR3 protein.

TRBV30	TRBJ2-1	CAWRAVGIRQFF
TRBV20-1	TRBJ2-7	CSARQTESWQYF
TRBV20-1	TRBJ2-3	CSARDGTSGREILTDTQYF
TRBV19	TRBJ2-1	CASSRDTSSYNEQFF
TRBV28	TRBJ2-3	CASSSLRADTRYF
TRBV6-1	TRBJ2-2	CASSVDRGDTGELFF
TRBV29-1	TRBJ2-1	CSVEARSSYNEQFF
TRBV28	TRBJ1-3	CASSLRAGRGRDTIYF
TRBV5-1	TRBJ2-7	CASSLGRTLYEQYF
TRBV10-2	TRBJ2-7	CASSDPYSLDEQYF
TRBV19	TRBJ2-7	CASSMSASRTYEQYF
TRBV30	TRBJ2-2	CAWSPLAGGWSESNTGELFF
TRBV28	TRBJ2-1	CASSSWTGLGSYNEQFF
TRBV28	TRBJ1-3	CASSFRRNTIYF
TRBV29-1	TRBJ2-7	CSVTIGTPSYEQYF
TRBV11-2	TRBJ1-1	CASKTPRGRREKNTEAFF
TRBV29-1	TRBJ2-1	CSVSTPSSYNEQFF
TRBV5-1	TRBJ1-2	CASSLAGVADYGYTF
TRBV7-9	TRBJ1-2	CASSLATPGNYGYTF
TRBV5-1	TRBJ1-6	CASQGAGNSPLHF
TRBV29-1	TRBJ2-5	CSVAPQRQGVWKETQYF
TRBV5-1	TRBJ1-1	CASSLDGSMNTEAFF
TRBV11-3	TRBJ2-1	CASSPRDSAYNEQFF
TRBV18	TRBJ2-2	CASSPYGTTNTGELFF
TRBV6-1	TRBJ1-1	CASRNRQLWNTEAFF
TRBV12-3/TRBV12-4	TRBJ2-7	CASSSESGEQYF
TRBV24-1	TRBJ2-5	CATSDSQGRETQYF
TRBV5-1	TRBJ1-1	CTSSSTMNTEAFF
TRBV7-2	TRBJ1-2	CASSLGPRAADSNTF
TRBV20-1	TRBJ1-1	CSALRETEAFF
TRBV11-2	TRBJ2-7	CASSRVPGQGYEQYF
TRBV20-1	TRBJ1-1	CSARVRQGGLEAFF
TRBV7-2	TRBJ2-7	CASSTRTSGIASYEQYF
TRBV5-1	TRBJ2-2	CASSLGQGELFF
TRBV7-2	TRBJ2-2	CASSLLAGPRELFF
TRBV29-1	TRBJ2-3	CSVATSGRVTDTQYF
TRBV6-2/TRBV6-3	TRBJ2-1	CASSYWREGSNEQFF
TRBV28	TRBJ1-6	CASSLYGASLHF
TRBV11-2	TRBJ2-1	CASSLGGASSGYNEQFF
TRBV30	TRBJ1-5	CAWSVPRGQPQHF
TRBV9	TRBJ2-5	CASSPGTSYQETRYF
TRBV6-1	TRBJ2-2	CASTSLNTGELFF